The present T cell receptor (beta chain) was sequenced within a study of lymphopenia after photon versus proton radiotherapy (dated by TCRdb to the late 2010s). Background on the whole study: In patients with gastrointestinal tumors who developed high-grade lymphopenia, the study compared the immunological effects of photon radiation therapy with those of proton radiation therapy. The roughly 21 patients in the cohort had gastrointestinal tumors, were treated with either photon or proton therapy, and subsequently developed lymphopenia. The goal of the study was to characterize the differences between the two radiation modalities in how they affect the immune system. Overall study outcomes, separate from this receptor: During treatment, patients who received proton therapy stayed relatively stable, whereas patients who received photon therapy lost naive T cells and TCR diversity and gained effector/memory populations. Across the cohort, among patients who died, a greater drop in TCR diversity after the nadir was inversely correlated with overall survival time. Once the lymphocyte count had reached its nadir, the repertoires of photon-treated patients showed oligoclonal expansion, particularly of CD8+ Temra cells, and this expansion drove the decline in diversity. The survival association was assessed only in patients who died, and better survival with proton therapy was presented by the authors as a possibility rather than a demonstrated result.

Library preparation was by the immunoSEQ multiplex PCR assay. T cell repertoires were profiled by deep sequencing of rearranged TCR beta loci, alongside multiparametric flow cytometry. TCRdb stores this immuneACCESS table with in-frame sequences only. Part of the clones is absent; in the studies checked, under half of the shortfall reflects unresolved V genes, and no reason is known for the rest. The sample includes about 25,000 clones, with roughly 87% observed a single time. The ten largest clones capture approximately 18% of the sample. Including the terminal cysteine and phenylalanine, the CDR3 comprises 12 residues. Of the read, only the CDR3 DNA is kept; its 36 bases are in frame from base 1. CDR1 and CDR2 are read off the germline V gene as SQVTM and ANQGSEA. Cut back by 5 bases and 4 bases, the V and J ends lie 11 bases apart. With regard to this clone: Its specific antigen is unknown. The record has no base qualities; no much larger clone is one base away.

The input for sequencing was peripheral blood, taken from a patient treated with photon-based radiotherapy. The sequence joins TRBV29-1 to TRBJ1-1; no D segment can be confidently identified. This sequence originates from a man aged 45-60 years with gastric cancer. The nucleotides are TGCAGCGTTTTGCTCTGGGGCACTGAAGCTTTCTTT. Translated, this gives CSVLLWGTEAFF.